These 11 T cell receptor beta chains originate from one sample sequenced in a study of blood T cell repertoires in COVID-19. Using immunoSEQ multiplex PCR, the repertoire was profiled, and TCRdb retains in-frame clones only, with some absent. The table shows about 30,000 clones, with nearly 90% occurring only once. The material sequenced was peripheral blood. The receptor set was obtained from a human donor in a cohort sampled during active COVID-19.

This rearrangement joins TRBV2 to TRBJ2-7; D call uncertain. This CDR3 has 13 residues. Germline loops: CDR1 SNHLY, CDR2 FYNNEI. Trimming removed 5 bases at V and 3 bases at J, with 11 bases between. CDR3 residues: CASSSGPLYEQYF. In nucleotides, the CDR3 is TGTGCCAGCAGTTCTGGGCCTCTCTACGAGCAGTACTTC.

The V call is TRBV4-3, the J call TRBJ2-7, with 11 bases that match TRBD2. The trim removed 0 bases at V and 3 bases at J, leaving 10 bases unmatched. This CDR3 has 18 residues. In germline, CDR1 is LGHNA, CDR2 YSLEER. CDR3 amino acids: CASSQDYGTSGLVYEQYF. The CDR3 nucleotides are TGCGCCAGCAGCCAAGATTACGGGACTAGCGGTTTAGTCTACGAGCAGTACTTC.

The CDR3 coding sequence is TGTGCCAGCAGCCCATTAAGCCAGGGGGTAGATACGCAGTATTTT. Protein: CASSPLSQGVDTQYF. This chain connects TRBV3-1 (or the pseudogene TRBV3-2) to TRBJ2-3; 7 bases line up with TRBD1. Losses at the gene ends were 4 bases for V and 5 bases for J; bases not matched to a gene: 9. Germline V gene lookup returns CDR1 LGHDT and CDR2 YNNKEL (reference sequence). The CDR3 length is 15 residues.

This chain joins TRBV7-3 and TRBJ2-2; no clear D gene. Trimming removed 0 bases at V and 1 base at J, with 6 bases between. Germline loops: CDR1 SGHTA, CDR2 FQGTGA. The CDR3 runs 15 residues. The CDR3 protein is CASSLTRENTGELFF. The CDR3, as DNA: TGTGCCAGCAGCTTAACGAGAGAGAACACCGGGGAGCTGTTTTTT.

The gene calls are TRBV11-2 and TRBJ2-1; D remains ambiguous. CDR1 is SGHAT and CDR2 is FQNNGV in the germline V gene. Trimming removed 5 bases at V and 8 bases at J, with 13 bases between. The CDR3 has 13 residues. CDR3: CASSLMVVDEQFF. In DNA form, the CDR3 reads TGTGCCAGCAGCCTAATGGTTGTGGATGAGCAGTTCTTC.

The rearrangement uses TRBV19 and TRBJ2-5; D remains unclear. Trimming pared 2 bases from V and 2 bases from J, leaving 12 bases between. The CDR3 totals 15 residues. Per germline, CDR1 LNHDA and CDR2 SQIVND (reference sequence). The CDR3 reads CASSISTAIQETQYF. The CDR3 coding sequence is TGTGCCAGTAGTATAAGTACAGCAATACAAGAGACCCAGTACTTC.

The chain has TRBV19 and TRBJ1-5; 8 nucleotides line up with TRBD1. Germline values: CDR1 LNHDA, CDR2 SQIVND (reference sequence). The CDR3 has 17 residues. Trimming removed 6 bases from V and 0 bases from J; junction bases left unmatched: 10. The CDR3 bases are TGTGCCAGTAGGACGACAGGGGTACCTAATAGCAATCAGCCCCAGCATTTT. Translated: CASRTTGVPNSNQPQHF.

V and J are TRBV29-1 and TRBJ1-6; the D gene is possibly TRBD1 (6 bases). V shed 4 bases and J shed 5 bases, with 12 bases lying between them. Germline lookup yields CDR1 SQVTM and CDR2 ANQGSEA. The length of the CDR3 is 14 residues. This chain's CDR3 is CSVGTGRNNSPLHF. The CDR3 DNA reads TGCAGCGTTGGAACAGGGAGAAATAATTCACCCCTCCACTTT.

This chain connects TRBV15 to TRBJ1-2; D unresolved. V was pared by 5 bases and J by 5 bases, with 12 bases between. Germline V lookup: CDR1 LNHNV, CDR2 YYDKDF (reference sequence). The CDR3 extends over 13 amino acids. This CDR3 reads CATSSGRGYGYTF. CDR3 coding DNA: TGTGCCACCAGCTCCGGTCGGGGTTATGGCTACACCTTC.

The chain couples TRBV28 to TRBJ1-5, with TRBD1 matching over 8 bases. The CDR3 is made up of 16 amino acids. Germline trimming cut 3 bases from V and 6 bases from J; bases unmatched to any gene: 10. Germline-derived CDR1 and CDR2 are MDHEN and SYDVKM. CDR3 amino acids: CASSFLQGELGQPQHF. The CDR3 DNA is TGTGCCAGCAGTTTCCTACAGGGGGAGTTGGGTCAGCCCCAGCATTTT.

This chain connects TRBV12-3 or TRBV12-4 to TRBJ1-1, with 7 bases identical to TRBD1. The CDR3 loop spans 11 amino acids. The J segment lost 7 bases and the V segment lost 6 bases, leaving 2 bases of the junction unmatched. CDR3 amino acids: CASRGQIEAFF. The CDR3 DNA reads TGTGCCAGCAGGGGACAGATTGAAGCTTTCTTT.